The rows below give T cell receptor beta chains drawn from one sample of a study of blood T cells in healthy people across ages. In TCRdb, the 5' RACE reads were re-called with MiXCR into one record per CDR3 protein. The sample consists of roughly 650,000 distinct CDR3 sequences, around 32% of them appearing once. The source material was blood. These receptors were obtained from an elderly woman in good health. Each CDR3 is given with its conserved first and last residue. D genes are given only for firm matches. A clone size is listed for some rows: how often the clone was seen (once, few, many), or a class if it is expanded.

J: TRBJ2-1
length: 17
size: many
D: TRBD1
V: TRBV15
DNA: TGTGCCACCTCTGGGAGTTTGACAGGGAACACATACAATGAGCAGTTCTTC
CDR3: CATSGSLTGNTYNEQFF

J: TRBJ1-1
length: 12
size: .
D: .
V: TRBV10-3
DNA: TGTGCCATGGGGCAGGGGACCACTGAAGCTTTCTTT
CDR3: CAMGQGTTEAFF

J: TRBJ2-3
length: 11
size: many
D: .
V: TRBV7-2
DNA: TGTGCCAGCAGCTCTAGAGATACGCAGTATTTT
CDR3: CASSSRDTQYF

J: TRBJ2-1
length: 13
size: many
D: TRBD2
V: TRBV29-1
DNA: TGCAGCGTTCGGGCTAGCGGGGACAATGAGCAGTTCTTC
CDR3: CSVRASGDNEQFF

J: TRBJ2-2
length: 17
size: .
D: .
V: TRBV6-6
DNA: TGTGCCAACATCCTTGGTCCGGGTAATCTGGGAACCGGGGAGCTGTTTTTT
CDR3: CANILGPGNLGTGELFF

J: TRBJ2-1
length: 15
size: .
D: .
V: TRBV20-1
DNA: TGCAGTGCTAGAGGTACCTCACCTGGGTACAATGAGCAGTTCTTC
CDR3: CSARGTSPGYNEQFF

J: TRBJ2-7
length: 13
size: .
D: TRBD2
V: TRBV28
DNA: TGTGCCACCAGCGGGGGGCCCTCCAATGAGCAGTACTTC
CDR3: CATSGGPSNEQYF

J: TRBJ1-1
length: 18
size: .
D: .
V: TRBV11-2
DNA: TGTGCCAGCAGCCTTACCTTTGGACGGGGAGGTATGAACACTGAAGCTTTCTTT
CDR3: CASSLTFGRGGMNTEAFF

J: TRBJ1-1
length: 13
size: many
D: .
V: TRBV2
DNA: TGTGCCAGCAGTCGCGAGAGGGACCTTCCAGCTTTCTTT
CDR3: CASSRERDLPAFF

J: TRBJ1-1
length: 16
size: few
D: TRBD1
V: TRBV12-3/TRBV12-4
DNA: TGTGCCAGCAGCCCCGACAGGGCAAGCCCTAACACTGAAGCTTTCTTT
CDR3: CASSPDRASPNTEAFF

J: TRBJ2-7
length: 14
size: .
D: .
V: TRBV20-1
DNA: TGCAGTGCGACCAAGGAGAACATCGCTAACGAGCAGTACTTC
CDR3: CSATKENIANEQYF

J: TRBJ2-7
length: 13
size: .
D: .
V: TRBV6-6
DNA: TGTGCCAGCACCCGGACAGCCTACTACGAGCAGTACTTC
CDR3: CASTRTAYYEQYF

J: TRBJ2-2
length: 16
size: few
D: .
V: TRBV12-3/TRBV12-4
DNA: TGTGCCAGCAGATCCCTTCAGGGGCGCGGCACCGGGGAGCTGTTTTTT
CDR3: CASRSLQGRGTGELFF

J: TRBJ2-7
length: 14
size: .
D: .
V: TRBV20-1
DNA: TGCAGTGCGAAGGCGTGGGAAGGTATTTACGAGCAGTACTTC
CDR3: CSAKAWEGIYEQYF

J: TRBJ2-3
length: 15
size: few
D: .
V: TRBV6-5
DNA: TGTGCCAGCGGAGTACAGGGTTTCCTGTCAGATACGCAGTATTTT
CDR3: CASGVQGFLSDTQYF

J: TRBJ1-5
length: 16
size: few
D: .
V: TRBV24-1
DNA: TGTGCCACCAGTGACCCGAGGATGGGGCATAATCAGCCCCAGCATTTT
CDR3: CATSDPRMGHNQPQHF

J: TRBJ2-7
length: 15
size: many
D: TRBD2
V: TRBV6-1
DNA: TGTGCCAGCAGGGCTAGCGGGGGGGCTTTCGGCGAGCAGTACTTC
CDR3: CASRASGGAFGEQYF

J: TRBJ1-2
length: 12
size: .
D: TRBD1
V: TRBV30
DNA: TGTGCCTGGAGCTGGGACAGGGGCGGCTACACCTTC
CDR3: CAWSWDRGGYTF

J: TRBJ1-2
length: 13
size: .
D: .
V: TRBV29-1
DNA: TGCAGCGTTGAGGGGAATTTTAACTATGGCTACACCTTC
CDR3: CSVEGNFNYGYTF

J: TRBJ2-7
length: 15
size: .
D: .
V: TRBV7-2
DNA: TGTGCCAGCAGCTTAAGGTGGGCGGAAGGCTACGAGCAGTACTTC
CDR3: CASSLRWAEGYEQYF

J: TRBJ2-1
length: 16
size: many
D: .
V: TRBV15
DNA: TGTGCCACCAGACACGACAGCATGCAATTTTACAATGAGCAGTTCTTC
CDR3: CATRHDSMQFYNEQFF

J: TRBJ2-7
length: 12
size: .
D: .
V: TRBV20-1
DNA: TGCAGTGCCAAACAGGGAGCGGCCGAGCAGTACTTC
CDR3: CSAKQGAAEQYF

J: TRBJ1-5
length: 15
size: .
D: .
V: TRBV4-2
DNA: TGTGCCAGCAGCCAAGAATCGCGGGTAAATCAGCCCCAGCATTTT
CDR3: CASSQESRVNQPQHF

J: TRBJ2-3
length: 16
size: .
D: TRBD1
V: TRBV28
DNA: TGTGCCAGCAGCAGCCCGGGACAGTTCCTCACAGATACGCAGTATTTT
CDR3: CASSSPGQFLTDTQYF

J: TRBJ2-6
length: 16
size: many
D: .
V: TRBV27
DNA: TGTGCCAGCAGTTTACAGGTTAGCTCTGGGGCCAACGTCCTGACTTTC
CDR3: CASSLQVSSGANVLTF

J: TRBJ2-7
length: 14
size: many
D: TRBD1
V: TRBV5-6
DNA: TGTGCCAGCAGCTCGGCAGGGGGCTTGGGGGAGCAGTACTTC
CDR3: CASSSAGGLGEQYF

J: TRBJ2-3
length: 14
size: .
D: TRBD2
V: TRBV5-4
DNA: TGTGCCAACCAAACAAGCGGGGGCACAGATACGCAGTATTTT
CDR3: CANQTSGGTDTQYF

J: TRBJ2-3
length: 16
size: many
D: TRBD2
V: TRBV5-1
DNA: TGCGCCAGCAGCTTGTTCCGGGGGGACCGCACAGATACGCAGTATTTT
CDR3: CASSLFRGDRTDTQYF

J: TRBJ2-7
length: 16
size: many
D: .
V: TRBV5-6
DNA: TGTGCCAGCAGCTTGCGCAGGGACACCCCCATGCACGAGCAGTACTTC
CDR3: CASSLRRDTPMHEQYF

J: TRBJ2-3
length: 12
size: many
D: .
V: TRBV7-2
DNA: TGCGCCAGCAGCTTGGCCAGGGATACGCAGTATTTT
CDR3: CASSLARDTQYF

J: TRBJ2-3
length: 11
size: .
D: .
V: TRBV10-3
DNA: TGTGCCATCAGAGACATGGATACGCAGTATTTT
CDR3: CAIRDMDTQYF

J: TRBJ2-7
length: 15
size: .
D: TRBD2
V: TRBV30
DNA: TGTGCCTGGACCTGGCCAGGGACTAGGGCCTACGAGCAGTACTTC
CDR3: CAWTWPGTRAYEQYF

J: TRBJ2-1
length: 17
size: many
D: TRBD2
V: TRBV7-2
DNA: TGTGCCAGCAGCCCTGGACTAGCGGGGGGGCGGTTCAATGAGCAGTTCTTC
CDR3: CASSPGLAGGRFNEQFF

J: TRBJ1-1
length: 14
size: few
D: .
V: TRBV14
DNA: TGTGCCAGCAGCACCCGACATGGGGACACTGAAGCTTTCTTT
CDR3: CASSTRHGDTEAFF

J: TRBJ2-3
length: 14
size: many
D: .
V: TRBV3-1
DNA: TGTGCCAGCAGCCAGGGCCGACGCACAGATACGCAGTATTTT
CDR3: CASSQGRRTDTQYF

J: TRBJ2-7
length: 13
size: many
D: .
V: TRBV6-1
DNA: TGTGCCAGCATGGTCAGTTCCCAACGGGAGCAGTACTTC
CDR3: CASMVSSQREQYF